These 3 T cell receptor beta chains were sequenced from one sample in a study of blood T cell repertoires in COVID-19 (dated by TCRdb to the early 2020s). The library was built by means of the immunoSEQ multiplex PCR assay. TCRdb limited this immuneACCESS table to in-frame rearrangements with V and J called. A share of clones is missing; checked studies link under half to unresolved V genes, and the rest is unexplained. Counted in this sample were under 200,000 clones; 75% to 85% of them appeared once. The top ten hold 1.5% to 1.9% of the sample. The sample was peripheral blood. These receptors came from a human donor in a cohort sampled during active COVID-19.

The chain couples TRBV6-5 to TRBJ2-2; 9 positions match TRBD1. V shed 2 bases and J 5 bases; nucleotides not matched to a gene: 6. The CDR3 consists of 16 residues. Germline V CDR1 and CDR2: MNHEY, SVGAGI. The chain's CDR3 is CASSYRGTGKTGELFF. The CDR3 region has the DNA TGTGCCAGCAGTTACAGGGGGACAGGGAAAACCGGGGAGCTGTTTTTT.

This clone was found once. The rearrangement links TRBV7-4 to TRBJ2-7; 11 nucleotides line up with TRBD1. The CDR3 sequence is 17 residues long. The germline V gene encodes CDR1 SGHVT and CDR2 SQSDAQ. V lost 4 bases, J lost 4 bases, and 12 bases stayed unmatched. The CDR3 spells CASSWGQGGFVLYEQYF. CDR3 in DNA: TGTGCCAGCAGCTGGGGACAGGGGGGTTTTGTGTTATACGAGCAGTACTTC.

In its sample, this clone was seen many times. Distinct nucleotide sequences in the sample also encode this CDR3. The gene calls are TRBV29-1 and TRBJ2-7, with TRBD1 as a possible D gene (5 bases). Germline V gives CDR1 SQVTM, CDR2 ANQGSEA. The CDR3 contains 12 residues. Trimming shortened V by 1 base and J by 3 bases, and 7 bases separated the two germline ends. This CDR3 is CSVEVQDYEQYF. The CDR3 nucleotides read TGCAGCGTTGAAGTACAGGACTACGAGCAGTACTTC.